This TCR beta chain was retrieved from a study of blood T cell repertoires in COVID-19. The overall study: COVID-19 samples from acute and convalescent phases originated in the United States, Italy and Spain. PBMCs, B-cell-depleted T cells, or T cells were the source of the cDNA or gDNA that made up the material.

Source study methods: Estimates of nucleated cell counts were drawn from the amplification of reference gene primers. Using immunoSEQ multiplex PCR, the repertoire was profiled, and TCRdb retains in-frame clones only, with some absent. V, J and clone size are those of that table, while D and trimming were read from the DNA. Among under 35,000 clones, 83% were seen once, and the ten largest hold over 25%. The V end lost 4 bases, the J end lost 7 bases, and 20 bases lay between the germline ends. CDR1 is PRHDT, CDR2 FYEKMQ, per germline (reference sequence). The CDR3 has 16 amino acids. The J gene is TRBJ2-1, the V gene TRBV13, with D possibly being TRBD2 (5 bases). Material for sequencing was peripheral blood. This clonotype was sampled from a man between 65 and 85 years old with active COVID-19. This chain's CDR3 is CASSSISSFRSNEQFF. The CDR3 nucleotides are TGTGCCAGCAGCTCAATTTCTAGCTTCCGTTCGAATGAGCAGTTCTTC.